Presented here are 32 T cell receptor beta chains from one specimen sequenced in a study of cytomegalovirus exposure and HLA in healthy donors. This table comes from immunoSEQ multiplex PCR, and its TCRdb copy is limited to in-frame clones, with some not included. The table lists 150,000 or so clones, approximately 86% of them singletons. Sequencing input: PBMCs. The source is a human donor in good health.

This chain connects TRBV7-8 to TRBJ2-7; possible D gene TRBD1, 6 bases. Germline V gives CDR1 SGHVS, CDR2 FQNEAQ. CDR3 length: 13 residues. V lost 5 bases, J lost 6 bases, and 14 bases lay in between. This chain's CDR3 is CASSAENRAEQYF. CDR3 in DNA: TGTGCCAGCAGCGCGGAAAACAGGGCCGAGCAGTACTTC.

The chain is built from TRBV6-1 and TRBJ1-1; D call uncertain. Between the trimmed V and J ends, which lost 2 bases and 0 bases, there was a span of 10 bases. The CDR3 spans 15 residues. Germline CDR1 is MNHNS and CDR2 is SASEGT. For the CDR3, the DNA is TGTGCCAGCAGTGAATCCGCGGGCTTGAACACTGAAGCTTTCTTT. Encoded protein: CASSESAGLNTEAFF.

The rearrangement uses TRBV11-2 and TRBJ2-7, with 8 bases that match TRBD1. V shed 5 bases, J shed 6 bases, and the junction held 3 bases outside the gene matches. Germline V gene sequence: CDR1 SGHAT, CDR2 FQNNGV. The CDR3 has 12 residues. CDR3 sequence reads: CASSATGAEQYF. In DNA, the CDR3 is TGTGCCAGCAGCGCGACAGGGGCCGAGCAGTACTTC.

V usage is TRBV7-9 and J usage is TRBJ2-7, with 9 bases that match TRBD1. CDR1 and CDR2 (germline): SEHNR, FQNEAQ (reference sequence). Losses at the gene ends were 5 bases for V and 1 base for J; bases not matched to a gene: 3. The CDR3 spans 14 residues. CDR3 loop: CASSTGTGSYEQYF. CDR3 nucleotides: TGTGCCAGCAGCACCGGGACAGGGTCCTACGAGCAGTACTTC.

The chain couples TRBV6-1 to TRBJ1-5, with D hard to call. Trimming removed 7 bases from V and 0 bases from J, with 7 bases in between. The CDR3 has 13 residues. Germline V lookup: CDR1 MNHNS, CDR2 SASEGT. The chain's CDR3 is CASKRSSNQPQHF. CDR3 in DNA: TGTGCCAGCAAGAGAAGTAGCAATCAGCCCCAGCATTTT.

The rearrangement uses TRBV6-6 and TRBJ1-2; 9 bases are shared with TRBD1. CDR1 and CDR2 (germline): MNHNY, SVGAGI (reference sequence). The CDR3 extends over 15 amino acids. V shed 4 bases and J 4 bases; nucleotides not matched to a gene: 7. CDR3 sequence (DNA): TGTGCCAGCAGTTCACCACAGACAGGGGGCTATGGCTACACCTTC. Translated: CASSSPQTGGYGYTF.

The rearrangement uses TRBV6-4 and TRBJ1-5; D call uncertain. Trimming pared 3 bases from V and 0 bases from J, leaving 9 bases between. Germline V CDR1 and CDR2: MRHNA, SNTAGT. This CDR3 spans 15 amino acids. The CDR3 bases are TGTGCCAGCAGTGAGGGCGACATTAGCAATCAGCCCCAGCATTTT. Its protein product is CASSEGDISNQPQHF.

Notes on this clone: The sample holds other DNA sequences that translate to the same CDR3. This chain joins TRBV5-1 and TRBJ1-1, with D possibly being TRBD1 (5 bases). Germline V gives CDR1 SGHRS, CDR2 YFSETQ. The CDR3 is 14 residues long. Trimming pared 4 bases from V and 4 bases from J, leaving 14 bases between. This CDR3 reads CASSLQGAGTEAFF. In nucleotides, the CDR3 is TGCGCCAGCAGCCTCCAGGGAGCGGGCACTGAAGCTTTCTTT.

This clone was seen more than once but under ten times. The CDR3 loop is CSVDSGHRGTQYF. The CDR3 coding sequence is TGCAGCGTTGATTCAGGGCATCGCGGGACCCAGTACTTC. This chain uses TRBV29-1 with TRBJ2-5; tentative D call: TRBD1 (5 bases). CDR3 length equals 13 residues. Between the trimmed V and J ends, which lost 3 bases and 7 bases, there was a span of 15 bases. Germline assignment: CDR1 SQVTM and CDR2 ANQGSEA.

V is TRBV7-9 and J is TRBJ1-4; D may be TRBD1 (6 bases). CDR3 size: 14 residues. The germline V gene encodes CDR1 SEHNR and CDR2 FQNEAQ (reference sequence). The germline V and J ends were trimmed by 5 bases and 7 bases, with 14 bases remaining between them. Here the CDR3 DNA reads TGTGCCAGCAGCCCCTCAGGGGCGGGTGAAAAACTGTTTTTT. It encodes CASSPSGAGEKLFF.

The chain links TRBV27 to TRBJ2-1; 8 bases are shared with TRBD2. Germline V gene lookup returns CDR1 MNHEY and CDR2 SMNVEV (reference sequence). The CDR3 covers 18 residues. V dropped 7 bases and J dropped 2; count of bases not matched to a gene: 16. CDR3 in DNA: TGTGCCAGCACCTTGAGACCGATAGCGGGAAAAGCCTACAATGAGCAGTTCTTC. It encodes CASTLRPIAGKAYNEQFF.

This chain uses TRBV9 with TRBJ1-5, with 10 bases lining up with TRBD1. Per the germline V gene, CDR1 is SGDLS and CDR2 is YYNGEE. This CDR3 has 15 amino acids. V lost 2 bases and J lost 5; bases outside the gene matches: 4. The CDR3, as DNA: TGTGCCAGCAGCGTGGGACAGGGGATCGATCAGCCCCAGCATTTT. Translated: CASSVGQGIDQPQHF.

The gene calls are TRBV6-1 and TRBJ2-1, with 7 bases that match TRBD1. Germline V gene lookup returns CDR1 MNHNS and CDR2 SASEGT. This CDR3 is built from 14 residues. The junction had 14 bases not matched to a gene; V was cut back by 4 bases and J by 14 bases. The CDR3 sequence is CASSASVLGTVKFF. The CDR3 nucleotides are TGTGCCAGCAGTGCGAGTGTTCTTGGGACAGTCAAGTTCTTC.

The gene calls are TRBV28 and TRBJ2-7; 9 bases fit TRBD2. Unmatched junction bases numbered 6, after V lost 1 base and J lost 2 bases. Germline V CDR1 and CDR2: MDHEN, SYDVKM. The CDR3 covers 16 residues. The CDR3 DNA reads as TGTGCCAGCAGTTTATCTCCGACTAGCGGACCCTACGAGCAGTACTTC. Translated: CASSLSPTSGPYEQYF.

V gene TRBV4-1 combines with J gene TRBJ2-5; the D is unclear. Germline V gene lookup returns CDR1 MGHRA and CDR2 YSYEKL. Trimming cost V 4 bases and J 3 bases, with 24 bases left between them. This CDR3 has 18 amino acids. The CDR3 here is CASSPHLLLPYGEETQYF. The CDR3 coding sequence is TGCGCCAGCAGCCCCCATTTGTTGCTTCCGTATGGAGAAGAGACCCAGTACTTC.

The rearrangement uses TRBV25-1 and TRBJ2-1; possibly TRBD1 for D (6 bases). V lost 5 bases, J lost 0 bases, and 11 bases lay in between. Germline values: CDR1 MGHDK, CDR2 SYGVNS. The CDR3 runs to 15 residues. CDR3 region: CASSRGQSSYNEQFF. CDR3 bases: TGTGCCAGCAGTCGCGGACAGAGCTCCTACAATGAGCAGTTCTTC.

This chain's CDR3 is CASSLWEPPGNTIYF. CDR3 nucleotides: TGTGCCAGCAGCTTATGGGAGCCCCCTGGAAACACCATATATTTT. The chain uses TRBV7-2 and TRBJ1-3; D remains unclear. CDR1 and CDR2 from the germline V gene are SGHTA and FQGNSA. The CDR3 runs to 15 residues. The V end lost 2 bases, the J end lost 2 bases, and 10 bases lay between the germline ends. The whole variable domain, remainder taken from reference TRBV7-2 and TRBJ1-3, is GAGVSQSPSNKVTEKGKDVELRCDPISGHTALYWYRQSLGQGLEFLIYFQGNSAPDKSGLPSDRFSAERTGGSVSTLTIQRTQQEDSAVYLCASSLWEPPGNTIYFGEGSWLTVV.

The V gene is TRBV7-8, the J gene TRBJ2-1; 7 bases line up with TRBD2. This CDR3 has 16 amino acids. Looked up from germline, CDR1 is SGHVS and CDR2 is FQNEAQ. J lost 6 bases, V lost 3 bases, and 11 bases had no gene match. In nucleotides, the CDR3 is TGTGCCAGCAGCTTTAGCGGACTAGTAAGGACCAATGAGCAGTTCTTC. This gives the protein CASSFSGLVRTNEQFF. Based on the CDR3 plus reference TRBV7-8 and TRBJ2-1, the full variable domain is GAGVSQSPRYKVAKRGQDVALRCDPISGHVSLFWYQQALGQGPEFLTYFQNEAQLDKSGLPSDRFFAERPEGSVSTLKIQRTQQEDSAVYLCASSFSGLVRTNEQFFGPGTRLTVL.

The rearrangement uses TRBV27 and TRBJ2-2; the match to TRBD2 covers 12 bases. The germline V gene has CDR1 MNHEY and CDR2 SMNVEV (reference sequence). Losses at the gene ends were 4 bases for V and 3 bases for J; bases not matched to a gene: 9. This CDR3 contains 18 residues. CDR3 DNA sequence: TGTGCCAGCAGTTCAGGACTAGCGGGGAGCATGTACACCGGGGAGCTGTTTTTT. Translating it yields CASSSGLAGSMYTGELFF.

V usage is TRBV7-9 and J usage is TRBJ2-1, with 7 bases fitting TRBD1. Trimming took 1 base from V and 2 from J; bases not matched to a gene: 2. Germline loops: CDR1 SEHNR, CDR2 FQNEAQ (reference sequence). The CDR3 consists of 15 residues. CDR3 bases: TGTGCCAGCAGCTTAGTCCAGGGGGCCTACAATGAGCAGTTCTTC. It is translated as CASSLVQGAYNEQFF.

V usage is TRBV5-1 and J usage is TRBJ1-1; D gene unclear. The CDR3 covers 17 residues. The V gene's germline CDR1 is SGHRS and CDR2 YFSETQ. Trimming pared 0 bases from V and 0 bases from J, leaving 15 bases between. The CDR3 spells CASSLEVWVGMNTEAFF. The CDR3 nucleotides read TGCGCCAGCAGCTTGGAGGTTTGGGTCGGGATGAACACTGAAGCTTTCTTT.

This rearrangement joins TRBV6-5 to TRBJ2-3, with 13 bases matching TRBD2. V was clipped by 4 bases and J by 3 bases; unmatched bases: 4. CDR1 and CDR2 from the germline V gene are MNHEY and SVGAGI. CDR3 size: 16 residues. The CDR3 nucleotides read TGTGCCAGCAGTTCTGGACTAGCGGGAGCTACAGATACGCAGTATTTT. Amino acids: CASSSGLAGATDTQYF.

The rearrangement uses TRBV19 and TRBJ2-3; maybe TRBD2 (5 bases). Per germline, CDR1 LNHDA and CDR2 SQIVND (reference sequence). The CDR3 spans 14 residues. Trimming removed 3 bases from V and 4 bases from J, with 11 bases in between. The CDR3 DNA reads as TGTGCCAGTAGTATGGTTCTAGCCGCAGATACGCAGTATTTT. Protein product: CASSMVLAADTQYF.

The chain employs TRBV4-3 and TRBJ2-1; TRBD2 might be the D (7 bases). V gave up 1 base and J gave up 3 bases, with 16 bases separating them. In germline, CDR1 is LGHNA, CDR2 YSLEER. CDR3 size: 17 residues. This CDR3 is CASSQADAGAIYNEQFF. The CDR3 bases are TGCGCCAGCAGCCAAGCCGACGCGGGGGCCATCTACAATGAGCAGTTCTTC.

This clone showed up just a few times. The V call is TRBV19, the J call TRBJ1-4; 7 bases are a match to TRBD1. Unmatched junction bases numbered 13, after V lost 8 bases and J lost 7 bases. The CDR3 has 15 residues. The V gene's germline CDR1 is LNHDA and CDR2 SQIVND (reference sequence). DNA for the CDR3: TGTGCCAGTTCCCGGGACAGAGGGGGAGGTGAAAAACTGTTTTTT. Its translation is CASSRDRGGGEKLFF.

The chain couples TRBV11-2 to TRBJ2-7; the D gene is possibly TRBD1 (5 bases). The CDR3 is made up of 14 amino acids. V was cut by 5 bases and J by 9 bases, with 20 bases left in between. Germline assignment: CDR1 SGHAT and CDR2 FQNNGV. CDR3 nucleotide sequence: TGTGCCAGCAGCACCCCACCAGGTGGGCAGGGGCAGTACTTC. Its translation is CASSTPPGGQGQYF. Filled out from reference TRBV11-2 and TRBJ2-7, the complete variable domain reads EAGVAQSPRYKIIEKRQSVAFWCNPISGHATLYWYQQILGQGPKLLIQFQNNGVVDDSQLPKDRFSAERLKGVDSTLKIQPAKLEDSAVYLCASSTPPGGQGQYFGPGTRLTVT.

In its sample, this clone was seen a few times. The rearrangement links TRBV18 to TRBJ1-2; no clear D. V gave up 1 base and J gave up 9 bases, with 12 bases separating them. This CDR3 has 13 residues. CDR1 and CDR2 from the germline V gene are KGHSH and LQKENI. CDR3 sequence reads: CASSPLLEWSYTF. The CDR3 nucleotides read TGTGCCAGCTCACCACTTTTGGAGTGGAGCTACACCTTC. The variable domain in full, completed from reference TRBV18 and TRBJ1-2, reads NAGVMQNPRHLVRRRGQEARLRCSPMKGHSHVYWYRQLPEEGLKFMVYLQKENIIDESGMPKERFSAEFPKEGPSILRIQQVVRGDSAAYFCASSPLLEWSYTFGSGTRLTVV.

V usage is TRBV19 and J usage is TRBJ2-3; 8 bases match TRBD2. Per germline, CDR1 LNHDA and CDR2 SQIVND (reference sequence). Trimming took 0 bases from V and 2 from J; bases not matched to a gene: 10. There are 18 residues in the CDR3. CDR3 coding DNA: TGTGCCAGTAGTATAGATTTCGCTAGCGGGCTTACCACAGATACGCAGTATTTT. Translated, it gives CASSIDFASGLTTDTQYF.

The gene calls are TRBV7-2 and TRBJ2-6, with D uncertain. In germline, CDR1 is SGHTA, CDR2 FQGNSA. The CDR3 length is 15 residues. Trimming removed 1 base from V and 4 bases from J, with 8 bases in between. The CDR3 here is CASSLERAGANVLTF. CDR3 bases: TGTGCCAGCAGCTTAGAGCGTGCAGGGGCCAACGTCCTGACTTTC.

V usage is TRBV9 and J usage is TRBJ2-3; perhaps TRBD1 as D (6 bases). V was pared by 3 bases and J by 0 bases, with 14 bases between. The CDR3 consists of 16 residues. The germline CDR1 and CDR2 sequences are SGDLS and YYNGEE. CDR3 DNA: TGTGCCAGCAGCGAGAGACAGGACCTGAGCACAGATACGCAGTATTTT. Its translation: CASSERQDLSTDTQYF.

The gene calls are TRBV7-2 and TRBJ1-4; D perhaps matches TRBD1 (6 bases). V was pared by 2 bases and J by 0 bases, with 16 bases between. CDR3 length equals 18 residues. Germline loops: CDR1 SGHTA, CDR2 FQGNSA. The CDR3 loop is CASSLRYWTVATNEKLFF. CDR3 coding DNA: TGTGCCAGCAGCTTACGGTATTGGACAGTCGCAACTAATGAAAAACTGTTTTTT.

The chain has TRBV25-1 and TRBJ1-2; TRBD1 aligns across 7 bases. The CDR3 sequence is 12 residues long. Losses at the gene ends were 6 bases for V and 4 bases for J; bases not matched to a gene: 2. Germline values: CDR1 MGHDK, CDR2 SYGVNS. DNA of the CDR3: TGTGCCAGCAGCGACAGGGTCTATGGCTACACCTTC. It yields the protein CASSDRVYGYTF.